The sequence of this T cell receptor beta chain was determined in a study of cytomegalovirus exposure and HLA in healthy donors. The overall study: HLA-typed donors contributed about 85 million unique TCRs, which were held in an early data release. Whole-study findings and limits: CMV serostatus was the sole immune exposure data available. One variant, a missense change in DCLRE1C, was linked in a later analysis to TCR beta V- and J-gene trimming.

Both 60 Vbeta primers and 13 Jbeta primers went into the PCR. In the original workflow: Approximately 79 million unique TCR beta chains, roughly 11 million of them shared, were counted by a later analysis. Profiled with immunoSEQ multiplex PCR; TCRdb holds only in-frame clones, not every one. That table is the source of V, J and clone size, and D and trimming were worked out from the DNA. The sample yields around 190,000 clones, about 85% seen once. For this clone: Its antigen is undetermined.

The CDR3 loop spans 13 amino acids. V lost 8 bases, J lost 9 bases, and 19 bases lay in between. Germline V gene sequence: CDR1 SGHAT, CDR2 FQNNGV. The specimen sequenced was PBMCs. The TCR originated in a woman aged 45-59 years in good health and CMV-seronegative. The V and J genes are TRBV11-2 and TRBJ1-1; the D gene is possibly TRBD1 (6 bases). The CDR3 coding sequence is TGTGCCAGCCAAGGGGGAATAACCGATCAAGCTTTCTTT. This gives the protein CASQGGITDQAFF.